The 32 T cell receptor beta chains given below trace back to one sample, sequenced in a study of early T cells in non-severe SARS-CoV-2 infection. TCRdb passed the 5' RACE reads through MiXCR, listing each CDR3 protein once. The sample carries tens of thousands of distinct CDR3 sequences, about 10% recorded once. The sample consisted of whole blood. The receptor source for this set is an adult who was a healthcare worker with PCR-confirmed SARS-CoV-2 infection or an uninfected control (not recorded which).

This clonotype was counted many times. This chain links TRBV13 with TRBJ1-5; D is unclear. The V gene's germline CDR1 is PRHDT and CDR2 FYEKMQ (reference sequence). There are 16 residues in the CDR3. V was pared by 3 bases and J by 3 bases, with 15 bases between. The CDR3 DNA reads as TGTGCCAGCAGCTTCTACACGGGCGGTAACAATCAGCCCCAGCATTTT. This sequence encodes CASSFYTGGNNQPQHF. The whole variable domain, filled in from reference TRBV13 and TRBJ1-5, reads AAGVIQSPRHLIKEKRETATLKCYPIPRHDTVYWYQQGPGQDPQFLISFYEKMQSDKGSIPDRFSAQQFSDYHSELNMSSLELGDSALYFCASSFYTGGNNQPQHFGDGTRLSIL.

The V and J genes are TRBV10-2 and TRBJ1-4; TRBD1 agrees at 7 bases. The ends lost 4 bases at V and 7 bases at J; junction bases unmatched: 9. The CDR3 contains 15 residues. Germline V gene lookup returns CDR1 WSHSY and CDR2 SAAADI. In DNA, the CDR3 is TGCGCCAGCAGTGTCGGACAGGCGGCTAGTGAAAAACTGTTTTTT. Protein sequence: CASSVGQAASEKLFF.

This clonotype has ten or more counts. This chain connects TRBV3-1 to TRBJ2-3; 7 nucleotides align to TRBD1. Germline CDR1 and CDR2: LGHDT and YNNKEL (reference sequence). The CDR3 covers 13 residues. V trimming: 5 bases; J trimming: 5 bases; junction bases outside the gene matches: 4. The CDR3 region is CASSYTGEDTQYF. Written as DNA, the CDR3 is TGTGCCAGCAGCTACACAGGGGAAGATACGCAGTATTTT.

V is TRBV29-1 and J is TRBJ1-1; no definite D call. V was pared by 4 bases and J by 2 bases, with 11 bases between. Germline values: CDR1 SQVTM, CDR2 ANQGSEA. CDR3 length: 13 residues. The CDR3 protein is CSVGKGGNTEAFF. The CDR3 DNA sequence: TGCAGCGTTGGTAAGGGTGGCAACACTGAAGCTTTCTTT.

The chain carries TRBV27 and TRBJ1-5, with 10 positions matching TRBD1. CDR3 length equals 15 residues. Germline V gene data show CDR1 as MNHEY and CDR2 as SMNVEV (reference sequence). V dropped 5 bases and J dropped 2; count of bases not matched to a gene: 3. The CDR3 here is CASSRQGAGNQPQHF. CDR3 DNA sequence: TGTGCCAGCAGTAGACAGGGGGCTGGCAATCAGCCCCAGCATTTT.

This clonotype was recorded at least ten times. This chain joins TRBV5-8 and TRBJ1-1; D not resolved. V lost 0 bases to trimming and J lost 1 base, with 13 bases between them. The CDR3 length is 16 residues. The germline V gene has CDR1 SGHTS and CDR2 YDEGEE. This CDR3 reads CASSLDLGVGNTEAFF. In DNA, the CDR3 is TGTGCCAGCAGCTTGGATCTTGGGGTGGGGAACACTGAAGCTTTCTTT.

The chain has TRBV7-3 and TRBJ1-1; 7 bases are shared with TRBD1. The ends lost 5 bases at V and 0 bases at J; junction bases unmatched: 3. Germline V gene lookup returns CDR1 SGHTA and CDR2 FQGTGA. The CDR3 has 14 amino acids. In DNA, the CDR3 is TGTGCCAGCAGCGCGACAGGGATGAACACTGAAGCTTTCTTT. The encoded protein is CASSATGMNTEAFF. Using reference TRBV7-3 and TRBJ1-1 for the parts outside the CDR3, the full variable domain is GAGVSQTPSNKVTEKGKYVELRCDPISGHTALYWYRQSLGQGPEFLIYFQGTGAADDSGLPNDRFFAVRPEGSVSTLKIQRTERGDSAVYLCASSATGMNTEAFFGQGTRLTVV.

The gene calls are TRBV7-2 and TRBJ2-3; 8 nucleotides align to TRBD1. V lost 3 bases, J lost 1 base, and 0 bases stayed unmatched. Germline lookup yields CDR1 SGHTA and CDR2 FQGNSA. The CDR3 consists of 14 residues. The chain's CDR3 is CASSLGQGTDTQYF. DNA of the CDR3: TGTGCCAGCAGCTTGGGACAGGGCACAGATACGCAGTATTTT.

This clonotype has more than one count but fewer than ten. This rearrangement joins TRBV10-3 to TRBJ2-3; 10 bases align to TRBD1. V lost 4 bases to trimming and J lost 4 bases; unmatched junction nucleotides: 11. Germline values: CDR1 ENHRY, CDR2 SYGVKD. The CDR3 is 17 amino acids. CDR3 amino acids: CAISGGPGQGSPDTQYF. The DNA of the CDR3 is TGTGCCATCAGTGGAGGGCCGGGACAGGGGAGTCCAGATACGCAGTATTTT.

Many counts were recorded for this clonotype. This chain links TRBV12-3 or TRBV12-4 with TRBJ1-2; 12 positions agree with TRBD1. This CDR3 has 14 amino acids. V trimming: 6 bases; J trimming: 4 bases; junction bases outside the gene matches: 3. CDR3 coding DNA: TGTGCCAGCAGGGGACAGGGGGCAGGCTATGGCTACACCTTC. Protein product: CASRGQGAGYGYTF.

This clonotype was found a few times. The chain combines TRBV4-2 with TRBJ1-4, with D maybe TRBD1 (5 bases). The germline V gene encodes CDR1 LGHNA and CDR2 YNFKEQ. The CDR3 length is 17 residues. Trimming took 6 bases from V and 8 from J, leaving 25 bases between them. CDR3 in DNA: TGTGCCAGCAGAGCCGGGGACGGCCGTTCCCTGAGGGAAAAACTGTTTTTT. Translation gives CASRAGDGRSLREKLFF.

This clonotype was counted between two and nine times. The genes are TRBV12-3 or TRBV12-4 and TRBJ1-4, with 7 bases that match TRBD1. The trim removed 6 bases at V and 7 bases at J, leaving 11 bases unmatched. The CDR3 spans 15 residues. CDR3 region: CASSKQGTVGEKLFF. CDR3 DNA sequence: TGTGCCAGCAGCAAACAGGGGACGGTGGGTGAAAAACTGTTTTTT.

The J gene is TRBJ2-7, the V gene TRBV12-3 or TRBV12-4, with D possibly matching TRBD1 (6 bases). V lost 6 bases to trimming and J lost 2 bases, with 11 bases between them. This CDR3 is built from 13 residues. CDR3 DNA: TGTGCCAGCAGGTTGACAGGAACCTACGAGCAGTACTTC. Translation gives CASRLTGTYEQYF.

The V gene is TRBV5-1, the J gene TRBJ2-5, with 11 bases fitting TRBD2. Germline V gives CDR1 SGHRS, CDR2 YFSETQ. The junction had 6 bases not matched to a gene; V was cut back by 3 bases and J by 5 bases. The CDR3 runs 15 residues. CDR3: CASSSVAGGPETQYF. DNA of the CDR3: TGCGCCAGCAGCTCTGTAGCGGGAGGGCCGGAGACCCAGTACTTC.

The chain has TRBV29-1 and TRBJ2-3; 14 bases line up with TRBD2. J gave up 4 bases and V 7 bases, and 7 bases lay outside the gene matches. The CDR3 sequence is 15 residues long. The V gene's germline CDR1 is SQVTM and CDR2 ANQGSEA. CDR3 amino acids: CSEGTSGSGADTQYF. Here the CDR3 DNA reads TGCAGCGAGGGGACTAGCGGGAGTGGCGCAGATACGCAGTATTTT.

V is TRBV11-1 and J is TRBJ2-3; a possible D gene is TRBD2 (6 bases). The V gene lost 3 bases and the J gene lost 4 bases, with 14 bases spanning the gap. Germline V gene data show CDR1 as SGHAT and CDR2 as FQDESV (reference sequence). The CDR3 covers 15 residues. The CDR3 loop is CASSFGGERADTQYF. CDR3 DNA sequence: TGTGCCAGCAGCTTTGGAGGGGAGCGCGCAGATACGCAGTATTTT.

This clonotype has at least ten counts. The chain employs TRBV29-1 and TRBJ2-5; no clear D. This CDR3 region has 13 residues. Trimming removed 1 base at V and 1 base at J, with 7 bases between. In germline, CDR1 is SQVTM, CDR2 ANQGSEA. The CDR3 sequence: CSVEARVQETQYF. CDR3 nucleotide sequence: TGCAGCGTTGAAGCAAGGGTCCAAGAGACCCAGTACTTC.

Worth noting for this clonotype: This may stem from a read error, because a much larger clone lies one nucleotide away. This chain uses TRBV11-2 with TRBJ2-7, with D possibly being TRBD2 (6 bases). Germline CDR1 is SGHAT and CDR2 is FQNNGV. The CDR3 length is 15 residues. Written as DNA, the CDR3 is TGTGTCAGCAGCTTAACGACGGGAGCACCCTACGAGCAGTACTTC. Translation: CVSSLTTGAPYEQYF.

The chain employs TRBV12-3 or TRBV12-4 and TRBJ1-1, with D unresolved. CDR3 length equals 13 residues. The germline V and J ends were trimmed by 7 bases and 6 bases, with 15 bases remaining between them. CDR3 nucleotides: TGTGCCAGCAATCAGGACCCCGACCCTGAAGCTTTCTTT. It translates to CASNQDPDPEAFF.

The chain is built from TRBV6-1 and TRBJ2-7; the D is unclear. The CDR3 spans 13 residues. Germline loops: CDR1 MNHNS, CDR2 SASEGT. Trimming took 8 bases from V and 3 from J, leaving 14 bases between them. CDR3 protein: CASRFLDGYEQYF. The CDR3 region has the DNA TGTGCCAGCCGGTTCTTGGACGGCTACGAGCAGTACTTC.

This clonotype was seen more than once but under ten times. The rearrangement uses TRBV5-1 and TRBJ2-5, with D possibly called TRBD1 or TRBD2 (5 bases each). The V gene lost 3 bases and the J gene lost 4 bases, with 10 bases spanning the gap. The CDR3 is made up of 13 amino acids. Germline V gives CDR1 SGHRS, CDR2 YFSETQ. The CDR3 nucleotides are TGCGCCAGCAGCTGGGGGTACAGAGAGACCCAGTACTTC. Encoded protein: CASSWGYRETQYF.

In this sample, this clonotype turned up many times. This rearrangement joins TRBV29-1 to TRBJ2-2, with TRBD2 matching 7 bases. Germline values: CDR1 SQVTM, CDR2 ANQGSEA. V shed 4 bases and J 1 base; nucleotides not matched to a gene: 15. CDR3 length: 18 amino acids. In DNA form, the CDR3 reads TGCAGCGTTGGGGGAAGTCGTGGTGCTAGCGGGAACACCGGGGAGCTGTTTTTT. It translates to CSVGGSRGASGNTGELFF.

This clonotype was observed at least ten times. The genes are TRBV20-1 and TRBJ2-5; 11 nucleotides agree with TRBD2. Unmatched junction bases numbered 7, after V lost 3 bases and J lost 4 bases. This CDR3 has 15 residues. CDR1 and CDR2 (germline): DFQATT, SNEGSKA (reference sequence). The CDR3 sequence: CSARELAGAGETQYF. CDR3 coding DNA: TGCAGTGCTAGGGAACTAGCGGGAGCGGGAGAGACCCAGTACTTC.

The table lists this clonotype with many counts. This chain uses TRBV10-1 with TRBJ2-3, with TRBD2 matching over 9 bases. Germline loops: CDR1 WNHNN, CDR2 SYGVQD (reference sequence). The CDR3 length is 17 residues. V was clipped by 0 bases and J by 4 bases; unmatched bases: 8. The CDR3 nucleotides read TGCGCCAGCAGTGAGTCGGCGTGGCGGGAGGGCCCAGATACGCAGTATTTT. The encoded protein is CASSESAWREGPDTQYF.

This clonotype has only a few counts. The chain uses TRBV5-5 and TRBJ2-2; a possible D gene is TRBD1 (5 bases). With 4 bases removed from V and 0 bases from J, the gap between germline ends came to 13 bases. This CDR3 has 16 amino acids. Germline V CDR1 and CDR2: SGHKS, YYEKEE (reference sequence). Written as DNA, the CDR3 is TGTGCCAGCAGCACCGACAGATACGCGAACACCGGGGAGCTGTTTTTT. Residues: CASSTDRYANTGELFF.

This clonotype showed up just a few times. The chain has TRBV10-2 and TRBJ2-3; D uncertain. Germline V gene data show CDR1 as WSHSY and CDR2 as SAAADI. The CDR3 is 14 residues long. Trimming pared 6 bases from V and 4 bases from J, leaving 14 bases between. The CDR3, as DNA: TGCGCCAGCAGGAGGCTCCTCGCGGCAGATACGCAGTATTTT. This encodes CASRRLLAADTQYF.

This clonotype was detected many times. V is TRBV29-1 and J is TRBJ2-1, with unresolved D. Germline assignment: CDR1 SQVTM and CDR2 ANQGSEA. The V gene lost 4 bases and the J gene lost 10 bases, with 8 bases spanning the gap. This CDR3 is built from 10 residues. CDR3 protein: CSVGSWEQFF. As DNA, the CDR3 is TGCAGCGTTGGGTCCTGGGAGCAGTTCTTC.

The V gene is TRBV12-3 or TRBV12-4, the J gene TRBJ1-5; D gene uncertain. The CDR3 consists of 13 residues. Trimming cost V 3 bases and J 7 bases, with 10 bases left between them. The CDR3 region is CASSLDDGQPQHF. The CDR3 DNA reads TGTGCCAGCAGTTTGGACGACGGCCAGCCCCAGCATTTT.

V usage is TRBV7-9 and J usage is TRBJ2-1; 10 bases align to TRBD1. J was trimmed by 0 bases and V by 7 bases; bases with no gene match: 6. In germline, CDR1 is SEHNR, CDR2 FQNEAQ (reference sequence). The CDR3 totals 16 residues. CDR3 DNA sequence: TGTGCCAGCAACCGAGACAGGGGGCACTCCTACAATGAGCAGTTCTTC. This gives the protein CASNRDRGHSYNEQFF. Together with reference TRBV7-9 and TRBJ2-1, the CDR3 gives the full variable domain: DTGVSQNPRHKITKRGQNVTFRCDPISEHNRLYWYRQTLGQGPEFLTYFQNEAQLEKSRLLSDRFSAERPKGSFSTLEIQRTEQGDSAMYLCASNRDRGHSYNEQFFGPGTRLTVL.

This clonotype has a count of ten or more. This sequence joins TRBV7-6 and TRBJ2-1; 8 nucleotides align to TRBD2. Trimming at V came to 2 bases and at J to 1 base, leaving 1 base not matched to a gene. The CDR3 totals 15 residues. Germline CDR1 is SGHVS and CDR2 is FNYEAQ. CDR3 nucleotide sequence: TGTGCCAGCAGCTTACGACTAGCGTCCTACAATGAGCAGTTCTTC. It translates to CASSLRLASYNEQFF.

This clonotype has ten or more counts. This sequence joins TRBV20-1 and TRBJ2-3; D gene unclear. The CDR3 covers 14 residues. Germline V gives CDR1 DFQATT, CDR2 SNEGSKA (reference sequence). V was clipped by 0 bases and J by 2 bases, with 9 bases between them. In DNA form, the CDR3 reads TGCAGTGCTAGAGATCCTATACTCACAGATACGCAGTATTTT. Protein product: CSARDPILTDTQYF.

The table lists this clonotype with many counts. For the CDR3, the DNA is TGTGCCAGCTCACCTGCAGGGAATTCACCCCTCCACTTT. Protein: CASSPAGNSPLHF. The chain links TRBV18 to TRBJ1-6; a weak D match, TRBD1 (5 bases). The CDR3 loop spans 13 amino acids. V was shortened by 3 bases and J by 7 bases, with 7 bases between the two germline ends. Germline CDR1 is KGHSH and CDR2 is LQKENI.